This T cell receptor beta chain appears in the sequencing data of a study of tumor-infiltrating lymphocytes in primary liver carcinoma (dated by TCRdb to about 2017). Broadly, across the study: Surgical resection was performed in China between late 2015 and March 2016 on five or six patients with histopathologically diagnosed primary liver carcinoma. Each sample produced roughly 3.5 to 7.13 million productive TCRbeta reads, and read depth showed no significant difference between tissue types. Technical replicate repertoires showed high reproducibility, with mean shared-clone rates approximately 0.87 and correlation coefficients above 0.95. TCRbeta repertoire sequencing covered 35 specimens from 5 patients: about 25 tumor regions, 5 adjacent noncancerous liver tissues and 5 peripheral blood samples. The five patients had tumors staged T1-T3 N0M0, with maximum diameters ranging from 4.2 to 10 cm. Across five regions of each liver tumor, along with adjacent normal tissue and blood, the study brought together TCRbeta repertoire sequencing, expression microarrays and whole-exome sequencing. Hepatocellular carcinoma (four) or combined HCC and intrahepatic cholangiocarcinoma (one) was present in the five patients, who were three men and two women aged 30 to 69 years.

Inclusive of the bounding cysteine and phenylalanine, the CDR3 is 14 residues long. The read is trimmed to its CDR3 DNA, 42 bases read in frame from base 1. From the germline V gene, CDR1 is LGHNA and CDR2 is YNFKEQ. Blood RNA was extracted from unsorted whole blood with TRIzol reagent; germline DNA came from the DNeasy Blood & Tissue kit. At the time of sampling, the patients were treatment-naive and had chronic HBV infection. Around 3.9 milliliters of peripheral blood were collected into K2EDTA tubes before surgery. Paper-wide results and their limitations: Because only the TCR beta chain was sequenced and unpaired alpha chains were not captured, true repertoire diversity is likely underestimated. Compared with blood, tumors had a significantly larger share of the repertoire taken up by the top 250 clones (p = 0.039). Because the samples were bulk and unsorted, CD4+ and CD8+ T cell repertoires could not be compared. Only a few patients were included in the study, and the authors note that the findings should be validated in a larger study. Consistent with antigen-driven expansion, pairs of tumor regions showed higher repertoire overlap (mean around 35%) than either tumor-adjacent pairs (about 17%) or tumor-blood pairs (about 15%).

A constant-region primer and ProtoScript II reverse transcriptase were used to reverse-transcribe TCRbeta-specific cDNA from around 540 ng total RNA. Construction of the TCRbeta libraries relied on three nested rounds of multiplex PCR, following a slightly modified ARM-PCR procedure. Each of the first two PCR rounds ran for approximately 10 cycles and used multiplex TRBV1-TRBV30 forward primers together with a Cbeta reverse primer. Sample barcodes and Illumina adapters were attached in a final 25-cycle PCR using Deep VentR polymerase. Amplicons of 200-500 bp were gel-purified with a QIAquick gel extraction kit before sequencing. The TCRbeta amplicons were sequenced with 250-bp paired-end reads on an Illumina HiSeq 2500. In the original analysis: Quality trimming of reads was performed with Trimmomatic v0.33, and paired reads were merged with FLASH v1.2.11 so that full CDR3 sequences could be recovered. V, D and J germline segments were assigned to the rearranged TCRbeta sequences using MiGEC v1.2.1b. Clonotype statistics, along with Shannon-Wiener diversity indices, were calculated using VDJtools v1.0.0. To cut down on sampling bias, every analysis after diversity analysis relied on just the 250 most abundant clonotypes from each sample. Clones were called with MiXCR by TCRdb after fastp trimmed the public reads at Q25, and only in-frame beta chains were retained. Rows are unified per CDR3 protein, each entry keeping the most common DNA and genes. These V and J calls are TCRdb output, not the study's own analysis. This sample lists approximately 300,000 distinct CDR3 sequences; 50% to 70% were detected once. Together, the top ten hold more than 8.5% of the sample.

As for this clonotype: No antigen is known for it. One base away lies a much larger clone, so this may be a sequencing read error.

Here the chain combines TRBV4-2 and TRBJ2-1, and perhaps TRBD2 as D gene, on 5 matching bases. The sample comprised peripheral blood. This receptor was obtained from a man aged 35 to 55 with primary liver carcinoma and hepatitis B virus infection. The DNA reads TGTGTCAGCAGCACACCGGGATCTCACAATGAGCAGTTCTTC. This translates into CVSSTPGSHNEQFF.